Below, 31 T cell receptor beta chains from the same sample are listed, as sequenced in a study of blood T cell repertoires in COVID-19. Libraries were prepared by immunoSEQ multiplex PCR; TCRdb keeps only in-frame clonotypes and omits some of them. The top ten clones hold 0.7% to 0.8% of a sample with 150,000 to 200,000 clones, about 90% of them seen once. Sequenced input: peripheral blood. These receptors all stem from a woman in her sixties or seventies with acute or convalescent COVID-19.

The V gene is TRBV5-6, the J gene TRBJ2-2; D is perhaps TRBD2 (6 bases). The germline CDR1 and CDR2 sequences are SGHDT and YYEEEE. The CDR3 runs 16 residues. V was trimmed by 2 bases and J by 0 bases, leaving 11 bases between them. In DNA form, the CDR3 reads TGTGCCAGCAGCTTCTCCCAGCGGGCGAACACCGGGGAGCTGTTTTTT. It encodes CASSFSQRANTGELFF.

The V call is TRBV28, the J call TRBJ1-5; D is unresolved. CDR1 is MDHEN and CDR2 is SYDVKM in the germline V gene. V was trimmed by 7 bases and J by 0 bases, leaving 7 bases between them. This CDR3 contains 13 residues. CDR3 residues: CASTSYSNQPQHF. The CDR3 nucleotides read TGTGCCAGCACCTCCTATAGCAATCAGCCCCAGCATTTT.

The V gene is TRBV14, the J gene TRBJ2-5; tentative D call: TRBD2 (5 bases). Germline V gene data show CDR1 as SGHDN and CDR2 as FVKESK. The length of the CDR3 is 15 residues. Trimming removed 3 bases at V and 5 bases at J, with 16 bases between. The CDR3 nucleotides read TGTGCCAGCAGCCAGGGAGTTCGCTCGTGGGAGACCCAGTACTTC. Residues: CASSQGVRSWETQYF.

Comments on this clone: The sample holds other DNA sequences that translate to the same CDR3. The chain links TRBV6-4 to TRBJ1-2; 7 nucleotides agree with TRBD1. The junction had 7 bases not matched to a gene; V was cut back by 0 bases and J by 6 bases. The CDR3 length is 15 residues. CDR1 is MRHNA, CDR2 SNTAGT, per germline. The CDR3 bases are TGTGCCAGCAGTGACTCGGTAGGGGGCGCGAATGGCTACACCTTC. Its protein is CASSDSVGGANGYTF.

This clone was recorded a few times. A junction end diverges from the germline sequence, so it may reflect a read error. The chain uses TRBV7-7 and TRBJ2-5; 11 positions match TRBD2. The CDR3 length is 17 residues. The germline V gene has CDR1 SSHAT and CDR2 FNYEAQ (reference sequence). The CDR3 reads CASSPQPLLAGEETQYF. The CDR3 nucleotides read TGTGCTAGCAGCCCCCAGCCTTTACTAGCGGGGGAAGAGACCCAGTACTTC.

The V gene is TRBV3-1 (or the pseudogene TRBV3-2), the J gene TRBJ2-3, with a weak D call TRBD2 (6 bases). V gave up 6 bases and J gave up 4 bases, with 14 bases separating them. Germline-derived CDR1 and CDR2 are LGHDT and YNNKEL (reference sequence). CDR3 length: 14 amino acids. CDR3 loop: CASRPTSKSDTQYF. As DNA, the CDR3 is TGTGCCAGCAGGCCTACTAGCAAATCAGATACGCAGTATTTT.

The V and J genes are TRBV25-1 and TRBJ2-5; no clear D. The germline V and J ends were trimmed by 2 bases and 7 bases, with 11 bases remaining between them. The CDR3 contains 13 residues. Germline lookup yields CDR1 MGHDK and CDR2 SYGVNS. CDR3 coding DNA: TGTGCCAGCAGTGAAAATAGAAGAGGGACCCAGTACTTC. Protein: CASSENRRGTQYF.

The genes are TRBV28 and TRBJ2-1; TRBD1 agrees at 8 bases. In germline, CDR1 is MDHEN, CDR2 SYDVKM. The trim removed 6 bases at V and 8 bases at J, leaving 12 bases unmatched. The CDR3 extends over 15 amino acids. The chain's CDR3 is CASSPGIDRGDEQFF. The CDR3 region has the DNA TGTGCCAGCAGCCCCGGGATAGACAGGGGCGATGAGCAGTTCTTC.

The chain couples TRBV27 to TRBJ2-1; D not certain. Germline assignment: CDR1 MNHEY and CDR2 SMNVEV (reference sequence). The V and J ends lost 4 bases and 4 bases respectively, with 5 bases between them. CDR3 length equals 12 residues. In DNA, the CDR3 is TGTGCCAGCAGTTCCAGATACAATGAGCAGTTCTTC. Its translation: CASSSRYNEQFF.

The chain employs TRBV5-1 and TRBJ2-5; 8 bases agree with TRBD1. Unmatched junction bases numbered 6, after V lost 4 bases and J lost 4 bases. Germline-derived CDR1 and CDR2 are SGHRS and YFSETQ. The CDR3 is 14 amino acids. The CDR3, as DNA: TGCGCCAGCAGCCCCAGGACAGGGTCAGAGACCCAGTACTTC. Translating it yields CASSPRTGSETQYF.

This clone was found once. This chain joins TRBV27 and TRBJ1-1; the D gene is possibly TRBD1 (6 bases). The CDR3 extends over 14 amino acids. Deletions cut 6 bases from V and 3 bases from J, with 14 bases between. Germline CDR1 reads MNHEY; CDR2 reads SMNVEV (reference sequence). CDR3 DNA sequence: TGTGCCAGCAGCCAAAGGGGGAGGGACACTGAAGCTTTCTTT. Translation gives CASSQRGRDTEAFF.

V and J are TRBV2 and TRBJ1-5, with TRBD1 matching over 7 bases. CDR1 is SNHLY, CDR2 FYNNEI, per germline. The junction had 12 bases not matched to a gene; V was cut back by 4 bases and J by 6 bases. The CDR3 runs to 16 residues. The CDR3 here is CASSARQGWVIQPQHF. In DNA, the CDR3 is TGTGCCAGCAGTGCAAGACAGGGTTGGGTCATTCAGCCCCAGCATTTT. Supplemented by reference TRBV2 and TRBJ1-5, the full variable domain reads EPEVTQTPSHQVTQMGQEVILRCVPISNHLYFYWYRQILGQKVEFLVSFYNNEISEKSEIFDDQFSVERPDGSNFTLKIRSTKLEDSAMYFCASSARQGWVIQPQHFGDGTRLSIL.

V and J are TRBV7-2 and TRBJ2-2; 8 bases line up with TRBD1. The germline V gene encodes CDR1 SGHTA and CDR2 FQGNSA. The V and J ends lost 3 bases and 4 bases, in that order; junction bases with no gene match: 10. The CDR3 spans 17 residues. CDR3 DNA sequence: TGTGCCAGCAGCTTCCCCCTGACAGGGGACATCACCGGGGAGCTGTTTTTT. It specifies CASSFPLTGDITGELFF.

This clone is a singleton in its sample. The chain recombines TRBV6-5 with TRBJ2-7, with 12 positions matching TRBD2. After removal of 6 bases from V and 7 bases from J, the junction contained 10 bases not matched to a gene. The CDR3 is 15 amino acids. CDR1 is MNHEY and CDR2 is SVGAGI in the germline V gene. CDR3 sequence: CASSDGTSGLGEQYF. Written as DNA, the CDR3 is TGTGCCAGCAGCGATGGGACTAGCGGGCTGGGGGAGCAGTACTTC.

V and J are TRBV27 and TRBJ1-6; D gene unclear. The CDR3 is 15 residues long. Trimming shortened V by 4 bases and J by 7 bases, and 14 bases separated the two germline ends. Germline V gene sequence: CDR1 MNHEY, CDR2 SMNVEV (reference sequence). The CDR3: CASSSRGGNNSPLHF. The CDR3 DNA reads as TGTGCCAGCAGTTCCCGGGGAGGGAACAATTCACCCCTCCACTTT.

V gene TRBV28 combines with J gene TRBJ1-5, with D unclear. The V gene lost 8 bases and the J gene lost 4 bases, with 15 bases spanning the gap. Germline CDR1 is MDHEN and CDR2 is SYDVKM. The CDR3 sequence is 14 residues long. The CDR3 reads CASDEGTWNQPQHF. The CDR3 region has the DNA TGTGCCAGCGATGAGGGTACATGGAATCAGCCCCAGCATTTT. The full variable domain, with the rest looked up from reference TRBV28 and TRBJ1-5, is DVKVTQSSRYLVKRTGEKVFLECVQDMDHENMFWYRQDPGLGLRLIYFSYDVKMKEKGDIPEGYSVSREKKERFSLILESASTNQTSMYLCASDEGTWNQPQHFGDGTRLSIL.

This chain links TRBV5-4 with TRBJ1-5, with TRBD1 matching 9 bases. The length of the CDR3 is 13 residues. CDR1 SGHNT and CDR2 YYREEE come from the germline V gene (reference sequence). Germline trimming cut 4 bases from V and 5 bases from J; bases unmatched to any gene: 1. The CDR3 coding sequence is TGTGCCAGCAGCAGACAGGGGGATCAGCCCCAGCATTTT. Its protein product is CASSRQGDQPQHF.

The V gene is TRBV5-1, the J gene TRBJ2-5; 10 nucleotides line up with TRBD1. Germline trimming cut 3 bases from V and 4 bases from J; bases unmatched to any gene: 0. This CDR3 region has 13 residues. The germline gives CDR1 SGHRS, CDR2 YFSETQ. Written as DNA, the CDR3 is TGCGCCAGCAGCTGGACAGGGGGAGAGACCCAGTACTTC. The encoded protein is CASSWTGGETQYF.

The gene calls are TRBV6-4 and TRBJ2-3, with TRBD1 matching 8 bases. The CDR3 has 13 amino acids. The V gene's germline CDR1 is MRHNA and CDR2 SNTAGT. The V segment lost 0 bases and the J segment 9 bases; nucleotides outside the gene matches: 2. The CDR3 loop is CASSDSYRGTQYF. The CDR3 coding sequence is TGTGCCAGCAGTGACTCGTACAGGGGGACGCAGTATTTT.

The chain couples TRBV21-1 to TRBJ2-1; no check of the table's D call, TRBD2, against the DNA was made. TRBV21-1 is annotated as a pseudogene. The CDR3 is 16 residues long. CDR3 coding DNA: TGTGCCAGCAGCACTAGACCGGGACTAGTTTTCAATGAGCAGTTCTTC. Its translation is CASSTRPGLVFNEQFF.

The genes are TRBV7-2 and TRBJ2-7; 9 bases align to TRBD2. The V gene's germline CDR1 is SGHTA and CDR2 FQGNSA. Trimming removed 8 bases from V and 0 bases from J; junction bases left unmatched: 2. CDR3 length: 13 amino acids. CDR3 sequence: CASGLANSYEQYF. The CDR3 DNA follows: TGTGCCAGCGGACTAGCGAACTCCTACGAGCAGTACTTC.

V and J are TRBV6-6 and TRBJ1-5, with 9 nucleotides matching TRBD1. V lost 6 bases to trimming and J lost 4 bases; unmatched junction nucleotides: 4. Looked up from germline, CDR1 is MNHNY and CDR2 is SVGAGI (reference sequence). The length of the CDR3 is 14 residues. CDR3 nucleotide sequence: TGTGCCAGCAGGGGGACAGGGCCTAATCAGCCCCAGCATTTT. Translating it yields CASRGTGPNQPQHF.

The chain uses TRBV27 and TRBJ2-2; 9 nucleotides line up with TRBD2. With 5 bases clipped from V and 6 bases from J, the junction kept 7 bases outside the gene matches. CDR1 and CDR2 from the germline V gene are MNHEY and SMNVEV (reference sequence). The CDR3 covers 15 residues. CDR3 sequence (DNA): TGTGCCAGCAGTGCATTAGCGGGAGCGGCCGGGGAGCTGTTTTTT. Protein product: CASSALAGAAGELFF.

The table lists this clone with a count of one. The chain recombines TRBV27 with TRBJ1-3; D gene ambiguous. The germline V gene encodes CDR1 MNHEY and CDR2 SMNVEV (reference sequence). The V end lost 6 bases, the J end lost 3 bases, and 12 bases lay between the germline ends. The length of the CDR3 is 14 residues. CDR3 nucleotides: TGTGCCAGCAGCTTTTGGGCCTTTGGAAACACCATATATTTT. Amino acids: CASSFWAFGNTIYF.

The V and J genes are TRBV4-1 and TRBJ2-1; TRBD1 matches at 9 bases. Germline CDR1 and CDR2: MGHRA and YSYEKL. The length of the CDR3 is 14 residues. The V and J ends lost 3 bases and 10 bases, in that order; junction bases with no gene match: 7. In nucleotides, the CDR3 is TGCGCCAGCAGCCACCCGGGACAGGGAAGAGAGCAGTTCTTC. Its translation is CASSHPGQGREQFF.

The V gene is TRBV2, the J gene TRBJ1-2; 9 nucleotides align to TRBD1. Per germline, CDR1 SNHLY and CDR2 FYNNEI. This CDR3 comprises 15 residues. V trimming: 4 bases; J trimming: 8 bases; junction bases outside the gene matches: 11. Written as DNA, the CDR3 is TGTGCCAGCAGTGCCCGGGGACAGGGAGTAGGCGGCTACACCTTC. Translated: CASSARGQGVGGYTF.

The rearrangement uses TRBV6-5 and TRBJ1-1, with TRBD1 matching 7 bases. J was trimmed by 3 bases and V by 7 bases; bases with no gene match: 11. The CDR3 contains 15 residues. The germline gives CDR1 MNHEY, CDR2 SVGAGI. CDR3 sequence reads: CASIAPLGQYTEAFF. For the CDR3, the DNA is TGTGCCAGCATCGCCCCCCTGGGACAGTACACTGAAGCTTTCTTT.

The DNA for the CDR3 is TGTGCCAGCTCACCTGGACAGGGGACAAACACCATATATTTT. Its protein is CASSPGQGTNTIYF. The chain employs TRBV18 and TRBJ1-3, with 9 bases matching TRBD1. Germline CDR1 is KGHSH and CDR2 is LQKENI. The CDR3 totals 14 residues. J lost 6 bases, V lost 3 bases, and 3 bases had no gene match.

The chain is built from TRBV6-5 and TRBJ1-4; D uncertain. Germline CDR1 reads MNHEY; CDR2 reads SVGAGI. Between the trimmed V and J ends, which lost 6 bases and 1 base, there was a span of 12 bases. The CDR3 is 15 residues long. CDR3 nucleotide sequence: TGTGCCAGCAGACCGACGCGGGGAACTAATGAAAAACTGTTTTTT. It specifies CASRPTRGTNEKLFF.

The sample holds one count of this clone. CDR3 loop: CATRTDSYEQYF. CDR3 bases: TGTGCCACCAGGACAGATTCCTACGAGCAGTACTTC. V and J are TRBV10-3 and TRBJ2-7, with D tentatively TRBD1 (6 bases). Germline V gives CDR1 ENHRY, CDR2 SYGVKD. The V end was cut by 10 bases, the J end by 1 base, with 11 bases between. This CDR3 spans 12 amino acids.

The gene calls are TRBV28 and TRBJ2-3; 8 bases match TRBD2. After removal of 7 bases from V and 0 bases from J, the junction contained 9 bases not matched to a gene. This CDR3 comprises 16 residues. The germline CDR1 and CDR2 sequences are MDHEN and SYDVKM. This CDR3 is CASNTYSGVSTDTQYF. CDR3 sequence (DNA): TGTGCCAGCAATACCTATAGCGGGGTGAGCACAGATACGCAGTATTTT.